The TCR beta chain under discussion was sequenced for a study of vaccination and CD4 T cells after COVID-19. Overall study results and limits: Among those convalescent, a median approximately 87% of reactive clones emerged solely post-vaccination.

Sequencing of cultured CD4+ T cell DNA used the Oncomine TCR Beta short-read assay. MiXCR, applied by TCRdb to the PCR reads, yields one record per CDR3 protein. The sample lists more than 15,000 distinct CDR3 sequences; approximately 54% were seen once. V lost 0 bases to trimming and J lost 3 bases; unmatched junction nucleotides: 7. This CDR3 has 17 residues. As to treatment: roughly nine-day PBMC culture with coronavirus spike peptide pools or control peptides (ViraFEST assay). In its sample, this clonotype was seen a few times. Its antigen is currently unknown. Sequencing was performed on CD4+ T cells from blood, cultured in vitro. The clonotype was recovered from a human donor who had recovered from COVID-19. The chain links TRBV12-3 or TRBV12-4 to TRBJ1-5; 8 positions match TRBD1. The DNA of the CDR3 is TGTGCCAGCAGTTTAGCCCTGACAGGGGATGTCAATCAGCCCCAGCATTTT. It encodes CASSLALTGDVNQPQHF.